This TCR beta chain was sequenced during a study of spatial heterogeneity in lung cancer (dated by TCRdb to about 2019). For the wider study: More beta-chain than alpha-chain transcripts were consistently detected, likely reflecting higher beta-chain transcript abundance. In the raw uncorrected reads, each unique combination of TCR and UMI appeared more than ten times on average. TCR alpha and beta repertoires were quantitatively compared across multiple tumor regions, matched nontumor lung and blood in non-small cell lung cancer. Nonsynonymous mutation counts, determined by whole-exome sequencing of tumor tissue, were related to TCR repertoire features. Both alpha and beta chains were TCR-sequenced in samples taken at surgery, namely 220 tumor regions, 64 matched nontumor lung samples and some 53 PBMC samples.

Beyond this particular receptor, the publication reports: Confirming at a functional level the hypothesis that regional TCRs recognize regional mutations was considered to require additional single-cell paired TCR alpha and beta sequencing. Ubiquitous expanded tumor TCRs were found in blood more often at tumor resection than at routine follow-up.

This clonotype was seen at least ten times. Its antigen is still unknown. Base qualities are not at hand, and no much larger clone is one base apart. The library was generated by 5' RACE. The data were produced on a NextSeq 500. To allow correction of PCR and sequencing errors, the TCR library protocol tagged every TCR cDNA molecule with a unique molecular identifier. Per the original workflow: TCR identification, UMI-based error correction and CDR3 extraction were all carried out with Decombinator tools. TCRs above a frequency of 2 per 1,000, corresponding to the top 1% of the tumor frequency distribution, were defined as expanded. Renyi diversity was computed with the R vegan package after each repertoire had been subsampled 100 times to 5,000 TCRs. CDR3 similarity networks were built from amino acid triplet string-kernel similarity, with CDR3s being connected when pairwise similarity was above 0.82. TCRdb redid the processing of the public reads, applying fastp at Q25 and MiXCR, and retained in-frame beta chains. CDR3 protein sequences are deduplicated, and each keeps its most common genes and DNA. TCRdb's processing, not the authors', yielded these V and J calls. The sample table shows approximately 40,000 distinct CDR3 sequences, and approximately 5.6% are seen once. In total, the top ten clones hold about 25% of the sample.

Interpreted using the paper, the time point label stands for: sample taken at primary tumor resection. Samples were obtained from fewer than 80 patients with early-stage, untreated non-small cell lung cancer from the lung TRACERx cohort. For TCR sequencing, whole RNA was extracted from tumor and nontumor lung tissue, or from cryopreserved PBMC samples, and no cell sorting was done. A patient was chosen for TCR sequencing only when enough RNA was available from at least two tumor regions. The V and J ends are trimmed by 3 bases and 10 bases, leaving 22 bases between them. According to the germline V gene (reference sequence), CDR1 reads DFQATT and CDR2 reads SNEGSKA. Counted from cysteine to phenylalanine, this CDR3 has 16 amino acids. The kept DNA is CDR3 alone, 48 bases in frame from the first base.

Sequences were derived from PBMCs, sampled at surgery. The clonotype originates from a female donor with early-stage non-small cell lung cancer. The rearranged segments are TRBV20-1 and TRBJ1-6, with a tentative D gene TRBD1 over 6 matching bases. The CDR3 protein: CSARAGSRGIKSPLHF. The nucleotides read TGCAGTGCTAGGGCCGGGAGCAGGGGAATAAAATCACCCCTCCACTTT.